This T cell receptor (beta chain) was recovered during a study of technical replicates of blood from a handful of donors. Germline V lookup: CDR1 LNHNV, CDR2 YYDKDF (reference sequence). The length of the CDR3 is 15 residues. With 3 bases removed from V and 5 bases from J, the gap between germline ends came to 17 bases. Sequencing was performed with immunoSEQ multiplex PCR; in TCRdb, only in-frame clones are kept and a portion is missing. The table lists more than 75,000 clones, roughly 93% of them singletons. The sequence was collected from a human donor in good health. Source material: T cells isolated from PBMCs. The genes are TRBV15 and TRBJ2-7; a weak D match, TRBD2 (7 bases). CDR3 DNA sequence: TGTGCCACCAGCAGGGGAGGGGGTCTAGCTGACGAGCAGTACTTC. Amino acids: CATSRGGGLADEQYF. Variable domain in full (rest from reference TRBV15 and TRBJ2-7): DAMVIQNPRYQVTQFGKPVTLSCSQTLNHNVMYWYQQKSSQAPKLLFHYYDKDFNNEADTPDNFQSRRPNTSFCFLDIRSPGLGDTAMYLCATSRGGGLADEQYFGPGTRLTVT.